These 15 T cell receptor beta chains originate from one sample sequenced in a study of blood T cell repertoires in COVID-19. Generated by immunoSEQ multiplex PCR, the TCRdb table keeps only in-frame clones and is missing some. Of 60,000 to 90,000 clones in the sample, around 84% are singletons; the top ten hold 3.5%. Sequencing was carried out using peripheral blood. The receptors were sampled from a man over 45 with acute or convalescent COVID-19.

This clone appeared a single time. V usage is TRBV4-2 and J usage is TRBJ2-2, with D possibly TRBD1 on 7 matching bases. Germline V gives CDR1 LGHNA, CDR2 YNFKEQ. The CDR3 is 17 amino acids. V was clipped by 0 bases and J by 0 bases, with 11 bases between them. The CDR3 spells CASSQDPGGSNTGELFF. CDR3 sequence (DNA): TGTGCCAGCAGCCAAGATCCAGGGGGGTCGAACACCGGGGAGCTGTTTTTT.

The chain uses TRBV11-2 and TRBJ1-1; D is unresolved. CDR1 is SGHAT and CDR2 is FQNNGV in the germline V gene. V was clipped by 3 bases and J by 2 bases, with 7 bases between them. The CDR3 covers 13 residues. The CDR3 protein is CASSFRSNTEAFF. The CDR3 region has the DNA TGTGCCAGCAGCTTTAGATCAAACACTGAAGCTTTCTTT. Supplemented by reference TRBV11-2 and TRBJ1-1, the full variable domain reads EAGVAQSPRYKIIEKRQSVAFWCNPISGHATLYWYQQILGQGPKLLIQFQNNGVVDDSQLPKDRFSAERLKGVDSTLKIQPAKLEDSAVYLCASSFRSNTEAFFGQGTRLTVV.

The genes are TRBV5-3 and TRBJ2-2; tentatively, D is TRBD2 (6 bases). TRBV5-3 is an ORF; its function is uncertain. V lost 3 bases and J lost 4, with 16 bases in between. The CDR3 extends over 16 amino acids. The CDR3 protein is CARSCPRARGTGELFF. The CDR3 DNA is TGTGCCAGAAGCTGCCCGAGGGCGCGGGGCACCGGGGAGCTGTTTTTT.

This chain joins TRBV11-3 and TRBJ1-4; D perhaps matches TRBD1 (6 bases). The CDR3 loop spans 17 amino acids. Trimming left V 2 bases short and J 5 bases short, with 18 bases between. The V gene's germline CDR1 is SGHNT and CDR2 YENEEA. CDR3 in amino acids: CASSLFGPRGGNEKLFF. The CDR3 DNA is TGTGCCAGCAGCTTATTTGGTCCCCGAGGGGGAAATGAAAAACTGTTTTTT.

The V gene is TRBV5-1, the J gene TRBJ1-2; D ambiguous. V lost 1 base and J lost 4, with 8 bases in between. This CDR3 comprises 13 residues. Per the germline V gene, CDR1 is SGHRS and CDR2 is YFSETQ. CDR3 residues: CASSLPGLYGYTF. CDR3 bases: TGCGCCAGCAGCTTGCCTGGCCTCTATGGCTACACCTTC.

A few counts support this clone. CDR3 nucleotides: TGCAGTGCTAGTGACAGGGGGCGCGGATTTCACGGCTACACCTTC. This gives the protein CSASDRGRGFHGYTF. The chain uses TRBV20-1 and TRBJ1-2, with TRBD1 identical over 10 bases. J lost 8 bases, V lost 3 bases, and 12 bases had no gene match. This CDR3 contains 15 residues. Per the germline V gene, CDR1 is DFQATT and CDR2 is SNEGSKA (reference sequence).

The chain carries TRBV5-6 and TRBJ1-1; 8 bases map to TRBD1. There are 15 residues in the CDR3. Germline CDR1 SGHDT, CDR2 YYEEEE. V shed 4 bases and J 1 base; nucleotides not matched to a gene: 6. The CDR3 DNA sequence: TGTGCCAGCAGCATCGGACAGGGTCGGAACACTGAAGCTTTCTTT. Amino acids: CASSIGQGRNTEAFF.

This rearrangement joins TRBV15 to TRBJ2-3; TRBD2 is a possible D gene (5 bases). V shed 0 bases and J shed 0 bases, with 19 bases lying between them. This CDR3 has 19 amino acids. In germline, CDR1 is LNHNV, CDR2 YYDKDF (reference sequence). The CDR3 DNA follows: TGTGCCACCAGCAGAGATCGGGGTACGGGCGAGACAAGCACAGATACGCAGTATTTT. This translates into CATSRDRGTGETSTDTQYF.

The chain links TRBV5-1 to TRBJ1-4; 10 bases fit TRBD1. The CDR3 loop spans 14 amino acids. CDR1 SGHRS and CDR2 YFSETQ come from the germline V gene. Trimming cost V 4 bases and J 8 bases; bases outside gene matches: 5. CDR3 in amino acids: CASSKGTGDEKLFF. The CDR3 nucleotides are TGCGCCAGCAGCAAGGGGACAGGGGACGAAAAACTGTTTTTT.

The DNA for the CDR3 is TGTGCCAGCAGTGAAGAAGAGGTGAGTTTCTCCTACAATGAGCAGTTCTTC. This gives the protein CASSEEEVSFSYNEQFF. The rearrangement uses TRBV6-1 and TRBJ2-1; D unclear. This CDR3 region has 17 residues. V lost 1 base, J lost 0 bases, and 13 bases lay in between. Germline CDR1 is MNHNS and CDR2 is SASEGT.

This CDR3 reads CAWSRDYQETQYF. The CDR3, as DNA: TGTGCCTGGAGCAGGGACTACCAAGAGACCCAGTACTTC. The gene calls are TRBV30 and TRBJ2-5; the D gene is possibly TRBD2 (6 bases). Trimming pared 3 bases from V and 0 bases from J, leaving 8 bases between. This CDR3 has 13 residues. Germline V lookup: CDR1 GTSNPN, CDR2 SVGIG (reference sequence).

The rearrangement links TRBV30 to TRBJ1-5; 9 bases agree with TRBD1. Losses at the gene ends were 0 bases for V and 9 bases for J; bases not matched to a gene: 6. CDR1 and CDR2 from the germline V gene are GTSNPN and SVGIG (reference sequence). CDR3 length equals 14 residues. CDR3 loop: CAWSVTGQGLPQHF. The CDR3 coding sequence is TGTGCCTGGAGTGTAACTGGACAGGGGTTGCCCCAGCATTTT.

The CDR3 region is CASQVSRAGNTIYF. CDR3 sequence (DNA): TGTGCCAGCCAGGTGTCGAGGGCTGGAAACACCATATATTTT. The chain carries TRBV6-5 and TRBJ1-3; D not resolved. Germline V gene sequence: CDR1 MNHEY, CDR2 SVGAGI. The CDR3 covers 14 residues. V gave up 8 bases and J gave up 2 bases, with 13 bases separating them.

The V call is TRBV19, the J call TRBJ2-3; TRBD2 matches 7 bases. The CDR3 sequence is 16 residues long. With V trimmed by 7 bases and J by 5 bases, 15 bases remained unmatched. Germline V gene lookup returns CDR1 LNHDA and CDR2 SQIVND (reference sequence). The CDR3 spells CASTPVGGGPRDTQYF. The CDR3 DNA reads TGTGCCAGTACCCCGGTCGGGGGAGGGCCCAGAGATACGCAGTATTTT.

CDR3 DNA sequence: TGTGCCAGCAACGAGGACAGGGGTTATCAGCCCCAGCATTTT. It specifies CASNEDRGYQPQHF. The chain is built from TRBV28 and TRBJ1-5, with TRBD1 matching over 9 bases. The CDR3 totals 14 residues. Germline V lookup: CDR1 MDHEN, CDR2 SYDVKM. The junction had 6 bases not matched to a gene; V was cut back by 7 bases and J by 5 bases.